Listed below are T cell receptor beta chains from one sample, sequenced in a study of T cells in Graves' hyperthyroidism and ophthalmopathy. TCRdb fed the multiplex PCR reads into MiXCR, producing one record per CDR3 protein. The sample yields about 250,000 distinct CDR3 sequences, approximately 25% seen once. The specimen sequenced was blood. The source is a woman aged 40 to 50 with Graves' ophthalmopathy. The CDR3 runs from the conserved cysteine through the conserved F or W.

TRBV6-5	TRBJ2-7	CASSYSPGTGSFDEQYF
TRBV7-2	TRBJ1-3	CASSLGQGAGNTIYF
TRBV9	TRBJ1-5	CASSVHRDDNQPQHF
TRBV11-2	TRBJ2-7	CASSRTTGVYEQYF
TRBV5-1	TRBJ2-7	CASSLDLAEQYF
TRBV27	TRBJ2-7	CASSLYAGGVSYEQYF
TRBV7-9	TRBJ2-7	CASSPEGRSYEQYF
TRBV27	TRBJ1-3	CASSTIGTVFGNTIYF
TRBV11-1	TRBJ2-4	CARPRQTKNIQYF
TRBV6-5	TRBJ2-2	CASSYLPAGELFF
TRBV29-1	TRBJ2-5	CSAPTDTAETQYF
TRBV20-1	TRBJ2-2	CSDSGTLNTGELFF
TRBV11-2	TRBJ2-4	CASSLGVAGALAKNIQYF
TRBV4-1	TRBJ1-1	CASSQTGTGPTSNTEAFF
TRBV7-2	TRBJ2-5	CASRQPGLGVETQYF
TRBV11-2	TRBJ2-3	CASSLDDYLRQGWGTDTQYF
TRBV28	TRBJ1-1	CASRLYQQNTEAFF
TRBV12-3/TRBV12-4	TRBJ2-7	CASSFTSVSYEQYF
TRBV12-3/TRBV12-4	TRBJ2-5	CASSRIIEGETQYF
TRBV28	TRBJ2-7	CASGGAGSYEQYF
TRBV11-2	TRBJ1-3	CASSPGQAGGGNTIYF
TRBV24-1	TRBJ1-1	CATSDPGQATLYTEAFF
TRBV5-1	TRBJ1-3	CASSITGSSGNTIYF
TRBV6-4	TRBJ2-2	CASSEGEDTGELFF
TRBV9	TRBJ2-7	CASSVGWAGATYEQYF
TRBV12-3/TRBV12-4	TRBJ2-2	CASSFRDTGELFF